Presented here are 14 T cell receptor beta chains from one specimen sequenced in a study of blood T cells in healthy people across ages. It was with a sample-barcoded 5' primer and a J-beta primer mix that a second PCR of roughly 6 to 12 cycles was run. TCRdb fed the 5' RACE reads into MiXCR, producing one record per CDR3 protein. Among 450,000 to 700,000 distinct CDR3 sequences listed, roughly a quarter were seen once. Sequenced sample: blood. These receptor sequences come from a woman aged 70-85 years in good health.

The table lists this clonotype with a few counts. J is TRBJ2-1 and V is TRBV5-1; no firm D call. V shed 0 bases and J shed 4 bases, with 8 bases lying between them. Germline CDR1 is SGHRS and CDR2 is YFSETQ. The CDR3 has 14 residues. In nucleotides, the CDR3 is TGCGCCAGCAGCTTGGAGCAGCTTTACAATGAGCAGTTCTTC. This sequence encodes CASSLEQLYNEQFF.

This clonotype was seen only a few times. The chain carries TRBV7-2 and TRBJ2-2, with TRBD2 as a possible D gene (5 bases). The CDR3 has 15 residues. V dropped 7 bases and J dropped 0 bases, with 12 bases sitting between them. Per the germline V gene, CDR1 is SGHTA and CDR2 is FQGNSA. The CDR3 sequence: CASTPGLTNTGELFF. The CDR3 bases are TGTGCCAGCACTCCCGGACTCACGAACACCGGGGAGCTGTTTTTT.

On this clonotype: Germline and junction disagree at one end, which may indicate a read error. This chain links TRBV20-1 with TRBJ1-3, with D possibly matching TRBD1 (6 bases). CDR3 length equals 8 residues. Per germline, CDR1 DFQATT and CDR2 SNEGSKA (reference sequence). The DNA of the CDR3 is TGCAGTGCTGGCGGGACACGGTTT. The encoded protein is CSAGGTRF.

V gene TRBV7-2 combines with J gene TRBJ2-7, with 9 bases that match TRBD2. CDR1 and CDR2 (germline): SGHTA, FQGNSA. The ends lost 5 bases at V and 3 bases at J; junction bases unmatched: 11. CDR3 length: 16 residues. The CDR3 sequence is CASSQQGGGAVYEQYF. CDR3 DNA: TGTGCCAGCAGCCAGCAGGGCGGGGGGGCCGTCTACGAGCAGTACTTC.

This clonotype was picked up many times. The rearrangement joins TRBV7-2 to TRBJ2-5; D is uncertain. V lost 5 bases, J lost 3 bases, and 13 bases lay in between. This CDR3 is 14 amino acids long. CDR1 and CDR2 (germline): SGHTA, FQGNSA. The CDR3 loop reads CASSGRREEETQYF. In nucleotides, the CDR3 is TGTGCCAGCAGCGGTAGAAGAGAGGAAGAGACCCAGTACTTC.

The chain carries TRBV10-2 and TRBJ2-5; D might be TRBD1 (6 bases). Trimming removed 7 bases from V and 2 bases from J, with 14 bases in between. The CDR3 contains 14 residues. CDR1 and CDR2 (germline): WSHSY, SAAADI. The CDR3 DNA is TGCGCCAGCACCCCACAGGGTCTACAAGAGACCCAGTACTTC. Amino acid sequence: CASTPQGLQETQYF.

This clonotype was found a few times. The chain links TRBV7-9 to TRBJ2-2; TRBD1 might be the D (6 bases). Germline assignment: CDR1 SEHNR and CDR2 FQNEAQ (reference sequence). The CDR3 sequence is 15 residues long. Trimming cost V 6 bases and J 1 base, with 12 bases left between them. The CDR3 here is CASSYQGKNTGELFF. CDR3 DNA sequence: TGTGCCAGCAGTTATCAGGGGAAGAACACCGGGGAGCTGTTTTTT.

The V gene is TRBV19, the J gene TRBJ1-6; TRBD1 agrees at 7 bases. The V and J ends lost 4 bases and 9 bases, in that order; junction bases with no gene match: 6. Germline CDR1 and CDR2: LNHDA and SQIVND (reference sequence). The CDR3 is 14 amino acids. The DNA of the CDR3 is TGTGCCAGTAGTACACAGGGGCGCGGTTCACCCCTCCACTTT. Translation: CASSTQGRGSPLHF.

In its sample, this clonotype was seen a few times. The CDR3 loop is CASSKGVGRGLGTDTQYF. CDR3 DNA sequence: TGCGCCAGCAGTAAAGGAGTCGGAAGGGGGTTGGGCACAGATACGCAGTATTTT. This chain connects TRBV4-3 to TRBJ2-3; TRBD1 is a possible D gene (6 bases). Trimming left V 6 bases short and J 1 base short, with 23 bases between. This CDR3 has 18 amino acids. Per the germline V gene, CDR1 is LGHNA and CDR2 is YSLEER.

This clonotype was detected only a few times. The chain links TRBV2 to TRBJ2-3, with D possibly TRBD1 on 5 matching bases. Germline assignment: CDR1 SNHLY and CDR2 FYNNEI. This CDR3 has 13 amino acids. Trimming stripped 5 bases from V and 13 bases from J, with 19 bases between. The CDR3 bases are TGTGCCAGCAGTACACAGGCAGGACGAAAGGAGTATTTT. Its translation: CASSTQAGRKEYF.

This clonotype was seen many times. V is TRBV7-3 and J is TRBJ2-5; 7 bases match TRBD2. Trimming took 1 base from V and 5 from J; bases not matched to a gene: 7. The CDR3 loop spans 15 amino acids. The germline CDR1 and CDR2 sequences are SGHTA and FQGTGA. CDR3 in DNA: TGTGCCAGCAGCTTAAATGGGGGAGGGGTTGAGACCCAGTACTTC. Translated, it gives CASSLNGGGVETQYF.

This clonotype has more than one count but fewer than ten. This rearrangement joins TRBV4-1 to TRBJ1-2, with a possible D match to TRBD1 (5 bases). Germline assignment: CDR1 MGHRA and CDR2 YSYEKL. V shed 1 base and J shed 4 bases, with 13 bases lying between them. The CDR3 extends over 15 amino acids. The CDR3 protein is CASSQGLTGAYGYTF. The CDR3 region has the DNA TGCGCCAGCAGCCAAGGTTTAACTGGGGCCTATGGCTACACCTTC.

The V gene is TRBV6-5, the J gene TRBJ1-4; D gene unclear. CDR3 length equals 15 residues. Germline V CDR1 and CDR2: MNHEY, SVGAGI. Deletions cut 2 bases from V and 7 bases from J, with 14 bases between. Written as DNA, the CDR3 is TGTGCCAGCAGTTACAGCGCCGGTTCATTTGAAAAACTGTTTTTT. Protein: CASSYSAGSFEKLFF.

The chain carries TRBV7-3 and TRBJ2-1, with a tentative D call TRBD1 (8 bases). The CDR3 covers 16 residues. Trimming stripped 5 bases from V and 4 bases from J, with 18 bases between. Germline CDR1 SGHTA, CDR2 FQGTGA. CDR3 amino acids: CASSQGQGGRYNEQFF. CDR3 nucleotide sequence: TGTGCCAGCAGCCAAGGACAGGGAGGGAGGTACAATGAGCAGTTCTTC.